This note documents a single T cell receptor (beta chain) sequence. What it binds is not known. The data derive from a study of cytomegalovirus exposure and HLA in healthy donors. The V gene's germline CDR1 is SGHTA and CDR2 FQGNSA. The CDR3 runs to 17 residues. The V gene end was trimmed by 5 bases and the J gene end by 2 bases; junction bases not matched to a gene: 6. General study findings and limits: In presence/absence analyses, roughly uniform sequencing depth across donors was assumed.

60 Vbeta and 13 Jbeta primers were used in PCR. This table comes from immunoSEQ multiplex PCR, and its TCRdb copy is limited to in-frame clones, with some not included. The table has 65,000 to 70,000 clones, roughly 80% seen once. The chain carries TRBV7-2 and TRBJ2-2, with 12 bases identical to TRBD2. This clonotype originated in a woman aged 25 to 45 in good health and CMV-seropositive. Specimen: PBMCs. In DNA, the CDR3 is TGTGCCAGCAGCAAATGGACTAGCGGGGCTAACACCGGGGAGCTGTTTTTT. This translates into CASSKWTSGANTGELFF.